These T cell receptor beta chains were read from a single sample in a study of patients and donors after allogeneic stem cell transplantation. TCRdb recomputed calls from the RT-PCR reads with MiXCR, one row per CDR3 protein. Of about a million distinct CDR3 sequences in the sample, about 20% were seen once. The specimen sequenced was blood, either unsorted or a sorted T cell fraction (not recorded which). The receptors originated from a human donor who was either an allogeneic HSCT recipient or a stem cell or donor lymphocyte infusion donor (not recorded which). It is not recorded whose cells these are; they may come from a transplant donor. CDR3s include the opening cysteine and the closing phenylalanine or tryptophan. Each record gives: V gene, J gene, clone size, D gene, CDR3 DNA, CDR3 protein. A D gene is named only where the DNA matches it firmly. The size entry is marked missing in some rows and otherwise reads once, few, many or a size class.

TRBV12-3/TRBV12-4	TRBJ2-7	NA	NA	TGTGCCAGCAGTTTAAGTACTATCCGGGGCTGGAGCGAGCAGTACTTC	CASSLSTIRGWSEQYF
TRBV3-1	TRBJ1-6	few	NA	TGTGCCAGCAGCCGGGGGTTGAGCTCCTATAATTCACCCCTCCACTTT	CASSRGLSSYNSPLHF
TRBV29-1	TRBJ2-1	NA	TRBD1	TGCAGCGGGGACAGGGGCTCCTACAATGAGCAGTTCTTC	CSGDRGSYNEQFF
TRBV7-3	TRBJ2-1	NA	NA	TGTGCCAGCAGTCAGGGAGAAGAGCAGTTCTTC	CASSQGEEQFF
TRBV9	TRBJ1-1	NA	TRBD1	TGTGCCAGCAGCCCCCAGGCGGGACAGGGACCCTGGAGCACTGAAGCTTTCTTT	CASSPQAGQGPWSTEAFF
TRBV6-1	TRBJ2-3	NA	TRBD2	TGTGCCAGCAGTGACCGGATTAGCGGGAGGGGAGATACGCAGTATTTT	CASSDRISGRGDTQYF
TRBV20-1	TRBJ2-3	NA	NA	TGCAGTGCGCGGAGACAGGACATAATCACAGATACGCAGTATTTT	CSARRQDIITDTQYF
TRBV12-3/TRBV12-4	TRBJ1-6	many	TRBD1	TGTGCCAGCAGGGTAACACAGGGGGCAGAATCACCCCTCCACTTT	CASRVTQGAESPLHF
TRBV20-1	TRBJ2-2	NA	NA	TGCAGTGCTAGAGATTTTGGGGGATCCACCGGGGAGCTGTTTTTT	CSARDFGGSTGELFF
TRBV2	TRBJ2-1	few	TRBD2	TGTGCCAGCACCGGACTAGCGGGACACAATGAGCAGTTCTTC	CASTGLAGHNEQFF
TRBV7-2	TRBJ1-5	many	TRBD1	TGTGCCAGCAGCTTAGATTGGGGACAGGGGCGCGGTCAGCCCCAGCATTTT	CASSLDWGQGRGQPQHF
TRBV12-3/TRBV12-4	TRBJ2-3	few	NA	TGTGCCAGCAGCATGAGCGGTAGCACAGATACGCAGTATTTT	CASSMSGSTDTQYF
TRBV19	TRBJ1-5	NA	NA	TGTGCCAGTAGTATAGATCGTAGGTTTACAGGGAGTCAGCCCCAGCATTTT	CASSIDRRFTGSQPQHF
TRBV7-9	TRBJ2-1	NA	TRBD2	TGTGCCAGCAGAATACTAGCGGGGGTCTTCAATGAGCAGTTCTTC	CASRILAGVFNEQFF
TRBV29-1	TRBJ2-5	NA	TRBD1	TGCAGCGGGAGCAGGGGGCAAGAGACCCAGTACTTC	CSGSRGQETQYF
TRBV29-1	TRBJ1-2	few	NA	TGCAGCGTTGGGGCCGCAGCTGTTAACTATGGCTACACCTTC	CSVGAAAVNYGYTF
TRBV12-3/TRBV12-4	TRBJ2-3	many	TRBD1	TGTGCCAGCAGTCACCGGGACAGGGTACCAGATACGCAGTATTTT	CASSHRDRVPDTQYF
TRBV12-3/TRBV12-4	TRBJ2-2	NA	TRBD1	TGTGCCAGCAGTTTGGCGCCGGACAGGGTCACCGGGGAGCTGTTTTTT	CASSLAPDRVTGELFF
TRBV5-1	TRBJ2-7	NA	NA	TGCGCCAGCAGCCTCTACCTACAGGGTCGCGAATCCTACGAGCAGTACTTC	CASSLYLQGRESYEQYF
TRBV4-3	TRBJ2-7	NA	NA	TGCGCCAGCAGCCAAACCACGGCATCCTACGAGCAGTACTTC	CASSQTTASYEQYF
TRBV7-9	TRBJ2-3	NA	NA	TGTGCCAGCAGCCCAGCCGGGATGGGCACAGATACGCAGTATTTT	CASSPAGMGTDTQYF
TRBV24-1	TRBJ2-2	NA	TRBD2	TGTGCCACCAGTGCTCGACCGGGACTAGCGGGAGGGCGGAACACCGGGGAGCTGTTTTTT	CATSARPGLAGGRNTGELFF
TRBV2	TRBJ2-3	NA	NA	TGTGCCAGCACCGATCCTCAACGCGCAGATACGCAGTATTTT	CASTDPQRADTQYF
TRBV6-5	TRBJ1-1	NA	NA	TGTGCCAGCAGTTACGTATCGGGGGGCAAGACTGAAGCTTTCTTT	CASSYVSGGKTEAFF
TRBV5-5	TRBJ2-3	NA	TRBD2	TGTGCCAGCAGCTTAAAATTAGCGGGCGTTCCCACAGATACGCAGTATTTT	CASSLKLAGVPTDTQYF
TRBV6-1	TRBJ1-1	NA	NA	TGTGCCAGCAGGGCTCAGGGATCGAGAGTCACTGAAGCTTTCTTT	CASRAQGSRVTEAFF
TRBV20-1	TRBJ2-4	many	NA	TGCAGTGCTAGAGAAAACGGGGGTGGCAAAAACATTCAGTACTTC	CSARENGGGKNIQYF
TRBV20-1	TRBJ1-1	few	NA	TGCAGTGCAAAGGACCCTCAGGGGGAAGCTTTCTTT	CSAKDPQGEAFF
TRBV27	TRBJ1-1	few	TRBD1	TGTGCCAGCAGTTTATCCAGGGGGCTTCACACTGAAGCTTTCTTT	CASSLSRGLHTEAFF
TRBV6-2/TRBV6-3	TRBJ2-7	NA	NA	TGTGCCAGCAGTTACTCGTTGCGGGATTGGGAGCAGTACTTC	CASSYSLRDWEQYF
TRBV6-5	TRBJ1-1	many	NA	TGTGCCAGCAGTTACTCCTCCGGGACAAGCGAAAACACTGAAGCTTTCTTT	CASSYSSGTSENTEAFF
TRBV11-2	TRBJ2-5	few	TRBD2	TGTGCCAGCAGCCCCCCCTGGGCTAGCGGGAGTCTCGGGGAGACCCAGTACTTC	CASSPPWASGSLGETQYF
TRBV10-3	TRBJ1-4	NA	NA	TGTGCCATCAGTGGGGCCCCGGGACAAGTTAATGAAAAACTGTTTTTT	CAISGAPGQVNEKLFF
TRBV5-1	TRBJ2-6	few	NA	TGCGCCAGCAGCTTGTCGGGAGACCCTTGGAGGGGGGCCAACGTCCTGACTTTC	CASSLSGDPWRGANVLTF
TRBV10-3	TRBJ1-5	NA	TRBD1	TGTGCCATTACGACAGGGATTAATCAGCCCCAGCATTTT	CAITTGINQPQHF
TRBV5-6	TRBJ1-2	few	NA	TGTGCCAGCAGCCCGATGGGGAACTATGGCTACACCTTC	CASSPMGNYGYTF
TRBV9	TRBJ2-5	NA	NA	TGTGCCAGCAGTTGGGAGGACTCCTACCAAGAGACCCAGTACTTC	CASSWEDSYQETQYF
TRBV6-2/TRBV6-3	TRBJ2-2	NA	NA	TGTGCCAGCGGACCGGGTCTGGGGATAAACACCGGGGAGCTGTTTTTT	CASGPGLGINTGELFF
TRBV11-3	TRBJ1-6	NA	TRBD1	TGTGCCAGCAGCTGGACAGGGCTAACGAATTCACCCCTCCACTTT	CASSWTGLTNSPLHF
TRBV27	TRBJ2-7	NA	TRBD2	TGTGCCAGCAGTCTAAGCGGGAGGGCCCACGAGCAGTACTTC	CASSLSGRAHEQYF